The TCR beta chain under discussion was sequenced for a study of Ad26.COV2.S vaccination and SARS-CoV-2 variants. This table comes from immunoSEQ multiplex PCR, and its TCRdb copy is limited to in-frame clones, with some not included. This table holds around 370,000 clones, about 90% found once. Notes on this clone: The antigen is unknown.

Study-wide points: Reported findings describe substantial breadth in spike-specific CD8+ and CD4+ T cell responses following vaccination. Spike-specific TCR breadth was greater in vaccine than placebo recipients. It was found that vaccine and placebo recipients had similar non-spike TCR breadth. Measurements of TCR breadth and depth may have given underestimates of the total T cell responses.

The junction had 5 bases not matched to a gene; V was cut back by 5 bases and J by 3 bases. CDR1 PRHDT and CDR2 FYEKMQ come from the germline V gene (reference sequence). The CDR3 loop spans 14 amino acids. Sample: peripheral blood, taken after recovery from COVID-19. This rearrangement joins TRBV13 to TRBJ2-7; TRBD1 aligns across 9 bases. The sequence derives from a human donor who had recovered from COVID-19. The CDR3 bases are TGTGCCAGCAGCCCGGGACAGGGTGTCTACGAGCAGTACTTC. It yields the protein CASSPGQGVYEQYF.